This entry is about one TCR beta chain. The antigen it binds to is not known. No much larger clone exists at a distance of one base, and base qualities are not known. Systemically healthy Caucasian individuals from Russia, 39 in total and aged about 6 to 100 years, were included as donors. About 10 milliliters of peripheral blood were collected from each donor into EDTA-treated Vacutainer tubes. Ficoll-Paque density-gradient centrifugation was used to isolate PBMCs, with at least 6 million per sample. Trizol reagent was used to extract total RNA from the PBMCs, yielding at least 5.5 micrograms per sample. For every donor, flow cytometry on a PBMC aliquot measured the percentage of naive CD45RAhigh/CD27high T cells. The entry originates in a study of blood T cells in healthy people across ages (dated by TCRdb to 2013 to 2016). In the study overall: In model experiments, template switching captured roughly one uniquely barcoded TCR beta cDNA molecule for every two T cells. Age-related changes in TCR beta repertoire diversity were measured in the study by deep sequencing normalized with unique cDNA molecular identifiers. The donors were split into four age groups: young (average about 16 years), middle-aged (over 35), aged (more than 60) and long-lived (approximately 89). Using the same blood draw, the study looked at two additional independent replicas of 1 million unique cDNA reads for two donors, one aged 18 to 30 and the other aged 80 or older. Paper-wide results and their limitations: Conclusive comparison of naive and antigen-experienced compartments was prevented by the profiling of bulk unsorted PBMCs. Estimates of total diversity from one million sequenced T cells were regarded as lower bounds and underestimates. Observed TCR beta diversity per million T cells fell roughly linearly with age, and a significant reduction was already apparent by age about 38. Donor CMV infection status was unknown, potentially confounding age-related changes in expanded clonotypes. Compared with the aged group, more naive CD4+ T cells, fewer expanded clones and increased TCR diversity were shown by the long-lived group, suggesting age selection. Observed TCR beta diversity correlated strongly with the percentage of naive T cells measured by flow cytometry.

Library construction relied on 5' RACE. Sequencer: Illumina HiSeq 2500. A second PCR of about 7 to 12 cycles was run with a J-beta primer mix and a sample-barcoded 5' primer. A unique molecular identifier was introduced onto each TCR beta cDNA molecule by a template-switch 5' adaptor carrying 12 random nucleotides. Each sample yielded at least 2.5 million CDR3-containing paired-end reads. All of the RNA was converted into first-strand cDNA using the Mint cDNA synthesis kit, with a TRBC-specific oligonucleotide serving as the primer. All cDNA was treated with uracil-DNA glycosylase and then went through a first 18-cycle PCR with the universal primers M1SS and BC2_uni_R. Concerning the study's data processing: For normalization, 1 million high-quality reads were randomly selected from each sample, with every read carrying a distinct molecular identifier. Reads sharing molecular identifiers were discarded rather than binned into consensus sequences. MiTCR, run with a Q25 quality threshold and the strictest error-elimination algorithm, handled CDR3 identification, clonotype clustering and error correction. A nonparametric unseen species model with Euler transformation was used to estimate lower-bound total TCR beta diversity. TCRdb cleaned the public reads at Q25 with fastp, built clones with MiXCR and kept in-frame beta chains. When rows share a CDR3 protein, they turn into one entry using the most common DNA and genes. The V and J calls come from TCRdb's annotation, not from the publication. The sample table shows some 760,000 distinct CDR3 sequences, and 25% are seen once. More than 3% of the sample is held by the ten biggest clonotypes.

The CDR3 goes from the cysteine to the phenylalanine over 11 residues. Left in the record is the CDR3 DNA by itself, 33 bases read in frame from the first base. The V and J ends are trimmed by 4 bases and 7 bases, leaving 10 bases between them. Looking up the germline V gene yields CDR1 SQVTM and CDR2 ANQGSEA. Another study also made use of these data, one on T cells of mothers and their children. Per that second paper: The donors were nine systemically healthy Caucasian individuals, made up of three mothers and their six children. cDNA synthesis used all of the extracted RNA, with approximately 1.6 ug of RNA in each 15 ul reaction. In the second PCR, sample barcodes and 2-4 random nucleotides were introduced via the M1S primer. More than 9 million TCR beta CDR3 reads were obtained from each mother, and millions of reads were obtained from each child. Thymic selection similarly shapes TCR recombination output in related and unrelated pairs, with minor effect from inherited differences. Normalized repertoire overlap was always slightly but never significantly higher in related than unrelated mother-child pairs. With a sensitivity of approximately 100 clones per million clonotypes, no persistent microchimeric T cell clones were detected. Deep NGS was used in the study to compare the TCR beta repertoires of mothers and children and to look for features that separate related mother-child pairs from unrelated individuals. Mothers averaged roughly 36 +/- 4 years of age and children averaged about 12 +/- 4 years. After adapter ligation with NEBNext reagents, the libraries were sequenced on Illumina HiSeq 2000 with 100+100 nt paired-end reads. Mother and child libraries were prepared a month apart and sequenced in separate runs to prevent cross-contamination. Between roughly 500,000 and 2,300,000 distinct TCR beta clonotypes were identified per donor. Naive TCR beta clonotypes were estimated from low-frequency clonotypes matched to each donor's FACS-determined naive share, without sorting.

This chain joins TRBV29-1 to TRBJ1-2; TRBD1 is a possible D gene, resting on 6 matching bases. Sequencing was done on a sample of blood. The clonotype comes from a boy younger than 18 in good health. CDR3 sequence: CSVADSLGYTF. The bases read TGCAGCGTTGCGGACAGCCTTGGCTACACCTTC.